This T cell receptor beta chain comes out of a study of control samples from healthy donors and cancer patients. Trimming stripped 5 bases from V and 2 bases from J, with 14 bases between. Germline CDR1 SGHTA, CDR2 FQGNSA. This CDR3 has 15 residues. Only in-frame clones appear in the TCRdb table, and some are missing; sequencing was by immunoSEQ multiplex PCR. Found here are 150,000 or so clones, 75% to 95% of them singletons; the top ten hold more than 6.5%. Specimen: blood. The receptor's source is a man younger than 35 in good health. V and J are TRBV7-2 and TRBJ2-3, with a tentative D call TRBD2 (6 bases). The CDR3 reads CASSPGLVLTDTQYF. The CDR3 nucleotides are TGTGCCAGCAGCCCGGGACTGGTGCTCACAGATACGCAGTATTTT.